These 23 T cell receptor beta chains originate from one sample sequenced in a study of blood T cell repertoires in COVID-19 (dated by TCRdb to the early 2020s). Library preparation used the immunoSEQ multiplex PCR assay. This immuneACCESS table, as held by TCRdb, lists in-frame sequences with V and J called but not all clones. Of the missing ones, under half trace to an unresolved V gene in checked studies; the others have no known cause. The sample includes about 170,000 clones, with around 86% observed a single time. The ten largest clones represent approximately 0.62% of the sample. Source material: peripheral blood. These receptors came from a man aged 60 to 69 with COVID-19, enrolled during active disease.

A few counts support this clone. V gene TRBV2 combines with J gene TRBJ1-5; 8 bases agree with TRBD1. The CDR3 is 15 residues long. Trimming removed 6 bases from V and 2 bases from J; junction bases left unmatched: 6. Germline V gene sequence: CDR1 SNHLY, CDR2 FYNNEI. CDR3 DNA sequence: TGTGCCAGCAGCCGGACAGGGTCTGGCAATCAGCCCCAGCATTTT. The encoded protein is CASSRTGSGNQPQHF.

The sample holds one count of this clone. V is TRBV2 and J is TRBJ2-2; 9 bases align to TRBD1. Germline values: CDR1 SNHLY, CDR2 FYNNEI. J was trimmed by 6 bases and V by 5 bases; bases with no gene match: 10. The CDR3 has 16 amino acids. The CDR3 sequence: CASSLQGANGAGELFF. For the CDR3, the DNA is TGTGCCAGCAGTCTACAGGGGGCGAATGGTGCCGGGGAGCTGTTTTTT.

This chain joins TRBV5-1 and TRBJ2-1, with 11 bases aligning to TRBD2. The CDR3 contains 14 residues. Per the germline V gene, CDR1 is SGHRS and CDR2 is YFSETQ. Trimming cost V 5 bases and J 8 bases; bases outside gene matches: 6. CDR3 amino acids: CASSSGLAGDEQFF. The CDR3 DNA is TGCGCCAGCAGTTCCGGACTAGCGGGTGATGAGCAGTTCTTC.

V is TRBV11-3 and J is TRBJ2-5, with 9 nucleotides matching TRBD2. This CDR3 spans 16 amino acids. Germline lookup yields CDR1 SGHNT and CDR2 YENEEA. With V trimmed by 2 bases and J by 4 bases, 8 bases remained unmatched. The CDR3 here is CASSLRLSGSRETQYF. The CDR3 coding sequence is TGTGCCAGCAGCTTACGTCTTAGCGGGAGTCGAGAGACCCAGTACTTC. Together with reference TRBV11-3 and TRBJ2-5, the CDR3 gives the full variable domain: EAGVVQSPRYKIIEKKQPVAFWCNPISGHNTLYWYLQNLGQGPELLIRYENEEAVDDSQLPKDRFSAERLKGVDSTLKIQPAELGDSAVYLCASSLRLSGSRETQYFGPGTRLLVL.

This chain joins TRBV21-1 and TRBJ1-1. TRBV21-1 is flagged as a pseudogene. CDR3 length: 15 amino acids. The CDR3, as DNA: TGTGCCAGCAGCAGCGGGATTGGGGAGAACACTGAAGCTTTCTTT. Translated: CASSSGIGENTEAFF.

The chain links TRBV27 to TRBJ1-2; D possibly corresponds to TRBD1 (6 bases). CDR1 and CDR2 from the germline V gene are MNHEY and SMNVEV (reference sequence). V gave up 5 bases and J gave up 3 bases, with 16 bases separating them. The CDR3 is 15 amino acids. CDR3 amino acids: CASSPPGTPYYGYTF. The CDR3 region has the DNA TGTGCCAGCAGTCCGCCCGGGACACCATACTATGGCTACACCTTC.

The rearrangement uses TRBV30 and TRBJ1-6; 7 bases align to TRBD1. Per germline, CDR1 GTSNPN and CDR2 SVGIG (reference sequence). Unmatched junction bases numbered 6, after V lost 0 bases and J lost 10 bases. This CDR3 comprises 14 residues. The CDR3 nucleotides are TGTGCCTGGAGTGTACTACAGGGGAGCTCACCCCTCCACTTT. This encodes CAWSVLQGSSPLHF.

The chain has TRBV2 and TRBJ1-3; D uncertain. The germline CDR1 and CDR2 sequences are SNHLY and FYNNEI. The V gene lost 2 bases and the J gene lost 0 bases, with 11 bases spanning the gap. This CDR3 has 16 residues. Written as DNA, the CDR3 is TGTGCCAGCAGTGAACGGACTGCTAGCTCTGGAAACACCATATATTTT. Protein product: CASSERTASSGNTIYF.

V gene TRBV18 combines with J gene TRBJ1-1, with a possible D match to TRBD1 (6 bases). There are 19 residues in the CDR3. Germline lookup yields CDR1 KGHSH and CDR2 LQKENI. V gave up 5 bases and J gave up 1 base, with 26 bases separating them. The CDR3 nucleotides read TGTGCCAGCTCAGATTACCAGGGGCGACGTCCAAACGCGAACACTGAAGCTTTCTTT. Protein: CASSDYQGRRPNANTEAFF.

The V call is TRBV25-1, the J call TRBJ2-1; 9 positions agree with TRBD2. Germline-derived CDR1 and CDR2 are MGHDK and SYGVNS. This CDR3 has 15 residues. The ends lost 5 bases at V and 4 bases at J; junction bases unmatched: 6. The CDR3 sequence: CASSSAGGEYNEQFF. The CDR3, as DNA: TGTGCCAGCAGTTCAGCGGGGGGAGAATACAATGAGCAGTTCTTC.

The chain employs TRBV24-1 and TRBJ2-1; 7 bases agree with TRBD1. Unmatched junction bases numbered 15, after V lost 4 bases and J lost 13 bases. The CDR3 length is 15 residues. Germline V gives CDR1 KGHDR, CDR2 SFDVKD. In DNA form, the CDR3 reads TGTGCCACCAGTGACCCGGGACAGCCGAGGGCACATCAGTTCTTC. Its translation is CATSDPGQPRAHQFF.

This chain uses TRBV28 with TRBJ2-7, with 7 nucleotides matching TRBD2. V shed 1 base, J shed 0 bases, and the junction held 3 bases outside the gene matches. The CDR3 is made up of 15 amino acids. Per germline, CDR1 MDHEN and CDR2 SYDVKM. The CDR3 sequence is CASSLSGTTSYEQYF. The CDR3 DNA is TGTGCCAGCAGTTTATCCGGGACTACCTCCTACGAGCAGTACTTC.

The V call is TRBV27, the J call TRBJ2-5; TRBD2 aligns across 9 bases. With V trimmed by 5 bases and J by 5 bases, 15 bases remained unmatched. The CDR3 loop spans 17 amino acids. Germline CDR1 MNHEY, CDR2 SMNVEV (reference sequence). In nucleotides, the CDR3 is TGTGCCAGCAGTATGGGACTAGCAGCCCTGGCGGGGGAGACCCAGTACTTC. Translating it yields CASSMGLAALAGETQYF.

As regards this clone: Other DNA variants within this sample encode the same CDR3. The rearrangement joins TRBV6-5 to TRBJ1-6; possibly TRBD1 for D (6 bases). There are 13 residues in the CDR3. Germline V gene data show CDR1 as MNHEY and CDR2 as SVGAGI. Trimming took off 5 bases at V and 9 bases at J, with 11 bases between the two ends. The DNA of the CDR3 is TGTGCCAGCAGTCAACAGGGCTCTTCACCCCTCCACTTT. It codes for CASSQQGSSPLHF.

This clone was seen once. CDR3 coding DNA: TGTGCTAGTTCAAAAAGCGGGGGGTCATATGAGCAGTACTTC. Amino acid sequence: CASSKSGGSYEQYF. This chain links TRBV12-5 with TRBJ2-7; 9 bases match TRBD2. The CDR3 spans 14 residues. The junction had 12 bases not matched to a gene; V was cut back by 8 bases and J by 7 bases. Germline V gene sequence: CDR1 LGHNT, CDR2 FRNRAP.

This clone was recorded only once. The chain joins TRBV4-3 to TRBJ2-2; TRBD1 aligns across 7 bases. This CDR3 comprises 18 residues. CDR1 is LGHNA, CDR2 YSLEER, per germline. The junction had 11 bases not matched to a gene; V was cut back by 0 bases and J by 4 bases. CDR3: CASSQESYRGLSTGELFF. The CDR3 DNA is TGCGCCAGCAGCCAAGAGAGCTACAGGGGTTTGAGCACCGGGGAGCTGTTTTTT.

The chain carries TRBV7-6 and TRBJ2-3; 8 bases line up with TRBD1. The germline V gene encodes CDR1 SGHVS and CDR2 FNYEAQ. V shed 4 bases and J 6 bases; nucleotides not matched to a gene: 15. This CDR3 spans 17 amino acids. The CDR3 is CASSSTRQGAVGDTQYF. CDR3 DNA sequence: TGTGCCAGCAGCTCGACCCGCCAGGGGGCCGTCGGGGATACGCAGTATTTT.

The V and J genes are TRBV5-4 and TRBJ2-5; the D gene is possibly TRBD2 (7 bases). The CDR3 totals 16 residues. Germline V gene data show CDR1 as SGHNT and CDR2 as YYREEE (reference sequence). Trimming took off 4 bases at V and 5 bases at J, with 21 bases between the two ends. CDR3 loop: CASSHAGAVSYETQYF. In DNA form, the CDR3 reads TGTGCCAGCAGCCATGCGGGGGCAGTAAGTTACGAGACCCAGTACTTC.

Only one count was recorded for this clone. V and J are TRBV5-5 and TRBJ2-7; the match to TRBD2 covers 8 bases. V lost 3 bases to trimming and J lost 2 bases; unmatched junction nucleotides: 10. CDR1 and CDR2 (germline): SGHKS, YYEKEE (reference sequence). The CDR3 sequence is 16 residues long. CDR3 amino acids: CASSSISSGWAYEQYF. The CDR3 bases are TGTGCCAGCAGCTCCATTTCTAGCGGGTGGGCCTACGAGCAGTACTTC.

The CDR3 loop reads CASSQDQAFTREKLFF. The CDR3 DNA follows: TGCGCCAGCAGCCAAGATCAGGCCTTCACAAGGGAAAAACTGTTTTTT. The J gene is TRBJ1-4, the V gene TRBV4-1; no clear D gene. V lost 0 bases to trimming and J lost 8 bases, with 16 bases between them. The length of the CDR3 is 16 residues. Germline-derived CDR1 and CDR2 are MGHRA and YSYEKL.

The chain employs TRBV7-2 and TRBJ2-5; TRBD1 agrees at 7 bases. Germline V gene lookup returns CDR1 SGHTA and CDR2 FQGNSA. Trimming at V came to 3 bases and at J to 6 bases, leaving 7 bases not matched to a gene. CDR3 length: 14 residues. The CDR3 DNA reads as TGTGCCAGCAGCTTCCCGACAGGGAGACAGACCCAGTACTTC. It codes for CASSFPTGRQTQYF.

The CDR3 DNA follows: TGTGCCAGTAGTATGGACAGGGGGAACAATGAGCAGTTCTTC. Its translation: CASSMDRGNNEQFF. The V and J genes are TRBV19 and TRBJ2-1; TRBD1 matches 10 bases. With V trimmed by 3 bases and J by 5 bases, 1 base remained unmatched. CDR3 size: 14 residues. Germline V gene sequence: CDR1 LNHDA, CDR2 SQIVND (reference sequence).

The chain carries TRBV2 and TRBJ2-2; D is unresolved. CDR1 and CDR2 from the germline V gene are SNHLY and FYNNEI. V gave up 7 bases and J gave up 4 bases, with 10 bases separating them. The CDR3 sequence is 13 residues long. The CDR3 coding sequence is TGTGCCAGCATTCTAGTAGGCACCGGGGAGCTGTTTTTT. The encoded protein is CASILVGTGELFF.